Listed below are T cell receptor beta chains from one sample, sequenced in a study of regulatory T cells in long-lasting Graves disease. TCRdb re-analysed the multiplex PCR reads in MiXCR, keeping a single row per CDR3 protein. The profile shows fewer than 350,000 distinct CDR3 sequences, 15% to 20% of them singletons. The sample here was peripheral blood mononuclear cells (PBMCs), taken at new diagnosis, from a patient treated with antithyroid drugs. These receptors were collected from a female donor with Graves disease. CDR3s include the opening cysteine and the closing phenylalanine or tryptophan. The D gene is left open where the match is weak. Expanded clones are given a class, and other clones once, few, many or no size at all.

j_call,d_call,clone_size,v_call,cdr3_nt,cdr3_aa
TRBJ2-1,NA,NA,TRBV11-2,TGTGCCAGCAGCTTAGTGGCGGGGTACAATGAGCAGTTCTTC,CASSLVAGYNEQFF
TRBJ2-7,NA,many,TRBV2,TGTGCCAGCAGTGAAGGTCCCTACGAGCAGTACTTC,CASSEGPYEQYF
TRBJ1-5,NA,many,TRBV24-1,TGTGCCACCAGTGATTGGAATCAGCCCCAGCATTTT,CATSDWNQPQHF
TRBJ2-1,TRBD2,few,TRBV20-1,TGCAGTGCTAGACCCCGCTGGGGAGCGGGAGATGTTGAGCAGTTCTTC,CSARPRWGAGDVEQFF
TRBJ1-5,NA,many,TRBV7-2,TGTGCCAGCAGCTTATCACAGAATCAGCCCCAGCATTTT,CASSLSQNQPQHF
TRBJ2-6,NA,many,TRBV20-1,TGCAGTGCTCCCGACAAGGGCGGGGCCAACGTCCTGACTTTC,CSAPDKGGANVLTF
TRBJ2-7,TRBD2,many,TRBV3-1,TGTGCCAGCAGCCTAGAAGCGGGAGCAATCTCCTACGAGCAGTACTTC,CASSLEAGAISYEQYF
TRBJ2-2,NA,many,TRBV12-3/TRBV12-4,TGTGCCAGCAGCTTGGTTGTCGGGGAGCTGTTTTTT,CASSLVVGELFF
TRBJ1-2,TRBD1,many,TRBV28,TGTGCCAGCAGTTTAGGGAACAGGGGGCGTAGCTATGGCTACACCTTC,CASSLGNRGRSYGYTF
TRBJ2-7,NA,many,TRBV2,TGTGCCAGCAACCCTCGCGAGCAGTACTTC,CASNPREQYF
TRBJ2-5,NA,many,TRBV11-2,TGTGCCAGCAGCTCGGGGGCTCAAGAGACCCAGTACTTC,CASSSGAQETQYF
TRBJ2-3,TRBD2,NA,TRBV7-9,TGTGCCAGCAGCGCCCGACCTAGCGGGGGGCTCACAGATACGCAGTATTTT,CASSARPSGGLTDTQYF
TRBJ2-1,TRBD2,NA,TRBV12-3/TRBV12-4,TGTGCCAGCACCGAATTAGCGGGAGGGTCCTACAATGAGCAGTTCTTC,CASTELAGGSYNEQFF
TRBJ2-1,NA,NA,TRBV11-2,TGTGCCAGCAGCAGTATAGGAGGCTCCTACAATGAGCAGTTCTTC,CASSSIGGSYNEQFF
TRBJ2-3,TRBD2,NA,TRBV12-3/TRBV12-4,TGTGCCAGCAGTTTAGCGCGAGGACTAGCGGGCACAGATACGCAGTATTTT,CASSLARGLAGTDTQYF
TRBJ1-5,NA,many,TRBV12-3/TRBV12-4,TGTGCCAGCAGTTTACGGCAGCCCAATCAGCCCCAGCATTTT,CASSLRQPNQPQHF
TRBJ2-7,NA,NA,TRBV2,TGTGCCAGCAGTGAAGCGTTTCTCTACGAGCAGTACTTC,CASSEAFLYEQYF
TRBJ1-2,TRBD1,many,TRBV7-8,TGTGCCAGCAGCCGTGAGCACAGGGGGCTCGATGGCTACACCTTC,CASSREHRGLDGYTF
TRBJ1-4,NA,NA,TRBV12-3/TRBV12-4,TGTGCCAGCAGAAAATCCACCGGGACAAATGAAAAACTGTTTTTT,CASRKSTGTNEKLFF
TRBJ2-6,TRBD1,few,TRBV13,TGTGCCAGCAGCTTACAGTCCCGGGACAGCTCTGGGGCCAACGTCCTGACTTTC,CASSLQSRDSSGANVLTF
TRBJ2-2,TRBD1,few,TRBV5-4,TGTGCCAGCAGTTCCCCTCGACAGGGCCGGGAGCTGTTTTTT,CASSSPRQGRELFF
TRBJ2-7,NA,NA,TRBV20-1,TGCAGTGCTAGTGGGGACCGGGCGTACGAGCAGTACTTC,CSASGDRAYEQYF
TRBJ1-1,NA,many,TRBV19,TGTGCCAGTAGCACGCCCCAAATTAACACTGAAGCTTTCTTT,CASSTPQINTEAFF
TRBJ2-1,NA,NA,TRBV5-1,TGCGCCAGCAGTGACATTCCGGCAGGCTCCTACAATGAGCAGTTCTTC,CASSDIPAGSYNEQFF
TRBJ2-1,NA,many,TRBV12-3/TRBV12-4,TGTGCCAGCAGAGCAGTAAGCTCCTACAATGAGCAGTTCTTC,CASRAVSSYNEQFF
TRBJ2-5,NA,many,TRBV5-1,TGCGCCAGCAGCTTGGGAGACATAACCCAAGAGACCCAGTACTTC,CASSLGDITQETQYF
TRBJ1-3,NA,few,TRBV5-1,TGCGCCAGCAGCTTGGCCGGCAGCGGAAACACCATATATTTT,CASSLAGSGNTIYF
TRBJ1-3,NA,many,TRBV5-1,TGCGCCAGCAGAGAAACTGTCTCTGGAAACACCATATATTTT,CASRETVSGNTIYF
TRBJ1-2,NA,many,TRBV2,TGTGCCAGCAGTGGCGGGGACTATGGCTACACCTTC,CASSGGDYGYTF
TRBJ2-1,TRBD1,many,TRBV6-5,TGTGCCAGCAGTTACTCTGGGGACAGGGCTAATGAGCAGTTCTTC,CASSYSGDRANEQFF
TRBJ1-1,TRBD1,many,TRBV10-3,TGTGCCATCAGTGGGACAGGGAGGTTGGAGACTGAAGCTTTCTTT,CAISGTGRLETEAFF
TRBJ2-7,NA,many,TRBV6-1,TGTGCCAGCAGTGAACATGGAGGTGGCACGTCCTACGAGCAGTACTTC,CASSEHGGGTSYEQYF